This T cell receptor beta chain was identified in a study of somatic mutations in cytotoxic T cells in rheumatoid arthritis. Study details: Selected T-cell populations stained with V beta antibodies were isolated by flow sorting to nearly 100% purity; these included V beta1+ cells subjected to TCRB sequencing.

Clones were sequenced by immunoSEQ multiplex PCR, and TCRdb holds only the in-frame ones, with some missing. The repertoire holds roughly 9,400 clones, with roughly 76% as singletons. The CDR3 is made up of 19 amino acids. Per the germline V gene, CDR1 is MGHRA and CDR2 is YSYEKL. Trimming removed 2 bases from V and 0 bases from J, with 17 bases in between. On this clone: The antigen remains unidentified.

Points from the study as a whole: What antigens the expanded CD8+ clones targeted remained unknown.

Positive selection using magnetic beads isolated the CD4+ and CD8+ cells (purity was checked by flow cytometry). The sequenced sample consisted of CD8+ T cells sorted from blood. The sequence was obtained from a woman in her fifties or sixties in good health. The rearrangement joins TRBV4-1 to TRBJ2-6, with D possibly being TRBD1 (6 bases). CDR3 nucleotides: TGCGCCAGCAGCCAATTCCGAGTTCAGGGGAGCTCTGGGGCCAACGTCCTGACTTTC. Its translation: CASSQFRVQGSSGANVLTF.